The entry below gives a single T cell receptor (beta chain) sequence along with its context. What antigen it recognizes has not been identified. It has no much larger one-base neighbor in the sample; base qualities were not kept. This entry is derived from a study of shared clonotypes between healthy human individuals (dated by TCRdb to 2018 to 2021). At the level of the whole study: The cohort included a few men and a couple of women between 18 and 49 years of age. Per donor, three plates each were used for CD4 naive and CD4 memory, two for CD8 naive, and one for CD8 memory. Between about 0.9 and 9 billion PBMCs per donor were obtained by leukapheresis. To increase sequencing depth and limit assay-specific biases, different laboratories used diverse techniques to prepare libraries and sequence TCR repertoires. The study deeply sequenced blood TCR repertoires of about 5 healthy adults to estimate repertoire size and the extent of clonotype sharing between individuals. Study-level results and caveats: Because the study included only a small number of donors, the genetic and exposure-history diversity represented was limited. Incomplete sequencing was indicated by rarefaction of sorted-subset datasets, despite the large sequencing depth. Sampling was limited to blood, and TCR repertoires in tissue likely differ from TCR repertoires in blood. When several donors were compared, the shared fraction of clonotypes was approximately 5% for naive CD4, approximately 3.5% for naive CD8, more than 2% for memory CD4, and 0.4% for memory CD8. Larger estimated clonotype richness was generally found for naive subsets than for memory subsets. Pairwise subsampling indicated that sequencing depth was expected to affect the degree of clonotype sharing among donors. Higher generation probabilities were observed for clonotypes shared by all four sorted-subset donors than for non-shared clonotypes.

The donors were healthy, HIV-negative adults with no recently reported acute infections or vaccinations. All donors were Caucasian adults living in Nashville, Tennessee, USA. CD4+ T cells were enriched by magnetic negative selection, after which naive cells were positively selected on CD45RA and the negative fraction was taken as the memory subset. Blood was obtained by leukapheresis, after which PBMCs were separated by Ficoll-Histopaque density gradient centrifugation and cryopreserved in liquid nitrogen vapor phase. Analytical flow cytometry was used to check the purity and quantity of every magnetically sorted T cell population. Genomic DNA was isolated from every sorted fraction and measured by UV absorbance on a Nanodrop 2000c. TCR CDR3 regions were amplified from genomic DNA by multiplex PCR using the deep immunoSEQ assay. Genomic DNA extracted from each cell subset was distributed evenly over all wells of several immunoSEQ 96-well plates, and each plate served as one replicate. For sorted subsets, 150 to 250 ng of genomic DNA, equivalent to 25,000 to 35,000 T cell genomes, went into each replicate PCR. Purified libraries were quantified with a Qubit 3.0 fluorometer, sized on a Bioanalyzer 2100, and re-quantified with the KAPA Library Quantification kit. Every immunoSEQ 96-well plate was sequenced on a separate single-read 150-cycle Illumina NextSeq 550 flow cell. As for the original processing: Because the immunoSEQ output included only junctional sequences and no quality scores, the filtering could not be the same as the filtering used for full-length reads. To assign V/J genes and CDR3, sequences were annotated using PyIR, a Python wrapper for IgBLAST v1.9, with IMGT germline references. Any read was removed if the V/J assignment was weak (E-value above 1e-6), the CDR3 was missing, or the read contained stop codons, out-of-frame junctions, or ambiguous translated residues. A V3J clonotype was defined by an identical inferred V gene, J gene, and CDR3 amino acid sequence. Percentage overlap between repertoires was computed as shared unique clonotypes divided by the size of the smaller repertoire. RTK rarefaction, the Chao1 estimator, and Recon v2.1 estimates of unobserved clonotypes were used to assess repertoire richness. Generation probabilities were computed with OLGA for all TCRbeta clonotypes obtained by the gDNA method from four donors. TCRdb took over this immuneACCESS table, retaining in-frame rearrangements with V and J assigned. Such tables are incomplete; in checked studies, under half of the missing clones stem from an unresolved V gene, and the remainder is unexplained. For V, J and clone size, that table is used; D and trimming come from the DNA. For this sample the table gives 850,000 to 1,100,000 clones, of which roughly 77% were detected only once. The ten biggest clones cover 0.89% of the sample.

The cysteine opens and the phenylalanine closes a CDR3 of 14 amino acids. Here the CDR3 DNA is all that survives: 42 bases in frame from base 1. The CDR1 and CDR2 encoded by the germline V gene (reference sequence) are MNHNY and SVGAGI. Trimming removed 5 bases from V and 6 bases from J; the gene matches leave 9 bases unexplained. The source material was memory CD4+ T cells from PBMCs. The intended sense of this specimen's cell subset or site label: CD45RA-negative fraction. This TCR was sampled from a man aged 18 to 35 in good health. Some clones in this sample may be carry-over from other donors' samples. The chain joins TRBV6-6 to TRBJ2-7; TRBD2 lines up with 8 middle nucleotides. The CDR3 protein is CASSRGGPVREQYF. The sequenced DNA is TGTGCCAGCAGTCGGGGGGGGCCAGTACGCGAGCAGTACTTC.